This TCR beta chain was captured by sequencing in a study of PD-1 blockade in classical Hodgkin lymphoma. Study at large: The study gave patients nivolumab 3 mg/kg intravenously every 2 weeks.

Study findings and constraints: Relapsed/refractory patients reportedly had the lowest baseline TCR diversity, below newly diagnosed patients, who were below healthy donors. The repertoire differences lack a defined cause, possibly disease activity or prior therapy. With CD4+ cells, TCR diversity rose significantly by C4D1, but not with CD8+ cells.

Using immunoSEQ multiplex PCR, the repertoire was profiled, and TCRdb retains in-frame clones only, with some absent. The sample holds about 36,000 clones, around 70% seen once. Turning to this clone: What it binds is not known.

The ends were cut back, 1 base at V and 6 bases at J, with 10 bases in the middle. This CDR3 is 15 amino acids long. CDR1 and CDR2 (germline): SGHVS, FNYEAQ. With no exception, relapse followed autologous stem cell transplantation in all patients, and brentuximab vedotin exposure varied. The V and J genes are TRBV7-6 and TRBJ1-6; maybe TRBD1 (5 bases). The sequences come from peripheral blood mononuclear cells (PBMCs), collected before the second cycle of nivolumab. The source of this sequence is a human donor with classical Hodgkin lymphoma. The CDR3 loop reads CASSLDGTGNSPLHF. The CDR3 bases are TGTGCCAGCAGCTTAGACGGGACGGGTAATTCACCCCTCCACTTT.